This passage covers 29 T cell receptor beta chains from one sample sequenced in a study of CD8+ T cells in alopecia areata. The sequencing template was cDNA reverse transcribed from extracted RNA. Assay used: immunoSEQ multiplex PCR; TCRdb lists only in-frame clones, some missing. Here the sample spans some 150,000 clones, less than 65% being singletons. Specimen: CD8+ T cells sorted from blood. These TCRs come from a human donor in good health.

V gene TRBV7-2 combines with J gene TRBJ1-5; D is ambiguous. Deletions cut 5 bases from V and 7 bases from J, with 9 bases between. The CDR3 has 12 residues. The V gene's germline CDR1 is SGHTA and CDR2 FQGNSA. The CDR3 spells CASSRIKQPQHF. CDR3 nucleotides: TGTGCCAGCAGCCGAATCAAGCAGCCCCAGCATTTT.

The V and J genes are TRBV2 and TRBJ2-7; D is possibly TRBD1 (6 bases). Germline V gene sequence: CDR1 SNHLY, CDR2 FYNNEI. This CDR3 is built from 13 residues. Trimming shortened V by 1 base and J by 6 bases, and 10 bases separated the two germline ends. The CDR3 region is CASSEGRGSEQYF. In DNA form, the CDR3 reads TGTGCCAGCAGTGAAGGCAGGGGTAGCGAGCAGTACTTC. The full variable domain, with the rest looked up from reference TRBV2 and TRBJ2-7, is EPEVTQTPSHQVTQMGQEVILRCVPISNHLYFYWYRQILGQKVEFLVSFYNNEISEKSEIFDDQFSVERPDGSNFTLKIRSTKLEDSAMYFCASSEGRGSEQYFGPGTRLTVT.

In this sample, this clone turned up a few times. This chain uses TRBV5-6 with TRBJ2-1; D unresolved. Germline V lookup: CDR1 SGHDT, CDR2 YYEEEE. Deletions cut 5 bases from V and 2 bases from J, with 8 bases between. The length of the CDR3 is 13 residues. The CDR3 loop is CASRDGTYNEQFF. CDR3 DNA: TGTGCCAGCAGGGACGGTACCTACAATGAGCAGTTCTTC.

This clone appeared a single time. The J gene is TRBJ2-5, the V gene TRBV5-1; 8 nucleotides align to TRBD1. Germline values: CDR1 SGHRS, CDR2 YFSETQ. Losses at the gene ends were 4 bases for V and 1 base for J; bases not matched to a gene: 15. This CDR3 contains 18 residues. The CDR3: CASSLDRGEAPGQETQYF. CDR3 DNA sequence: TGCGCCAGCAGCCTCGACAGGGGCGAGGCGCCAGGCCAAGAGACCCAGTACTTC.

The rearrangement uses TRBV9 and TRBJ2-7; D call uncertain. This CDR3 is built from 13 residues. Germline V gene data show CDR1 as SGDLS and CDR2 as YYNGEE. V was shortened by 4 bases and J by 5 bases, with 13 bases between the two germline ends. The CDR3 reads CASSPASSHEQYF. CDR3 coding DNA: TGTGCCAGCAGCCCCGCTAGTTCCCACGAGCAGTACTTC.

This chain connects TRBV4-1 to TRBJ2-7; 7 bases are a match to TRBD2. CDR3 length: 14 residues. Per germline, CDR1 MGHRA and CDR2 YSYEKL. V lost 1 base, J lost 3 bases, and 3 bases stayed unmatched. This chain's CDR3 is CASSQASGIYEQYF. CDR3 in DNA: TGCGCCAGCAGCCAAGCCAGCGGGATCTACGAGCAGTACTTC.

The chain uses TRBV27 and TRBJ2-7; D possibly corresponds to TRBD2 (5 bases). CDR3 length: 13 amino acids. Per germline, CDR1 MNHEY and CDR2 SMNVEV (reference sequence). Trimming stripped 3 bases from V and 1 base from J, with 7 bases between. This chain's CDR3 is CASSFPGSYEQYF. For the CDR3, the DNA is TGTGCCAGCAGTTTTCCGGGATCCTACGAGCAGTACTTC.

The CDR3 DNA sequence: TGTGCCAGCATGGGACAGGAAGAGACCCAGTACTTC. It translates to CASMGQEETQYF. The rearrangement joins TRBV28 to TRBJ2-5; 8 bases agree with TRBD1. CDR1 MDHEN and CDR2 SYDVKM come from the germline V gene. Trimming at V came to 7 bases and at J to 3 bases, leaving 1 base not matched to a gene. The CDR3 sequence is 12 residues long.

The chain combines TRBV6-6 with TRBJ2-3, with D perhaps given as TRBD1 or TRBD2 (5 bases each). Germline values: CDR1 MNHNY, CDR2 SVGAGI (reference sequence). V was cut by 6 bases and J by 2 bases, with 12 bases left in between. The CDR3 runs 14 residues. The CDR3 DNA reads TGTGCCAGCAGCCCGGGGCCTAACACAGATACGCAGTATTTT. It is translated as CASSPGPNTDTQYF.

This clone is a singleton in its sample. The rearrangement joins TRBV25-1 to TRBJ2-7; D might be TRBD2 (7 bases). Trimming took 9 bases from V and 5 from J, leaving 20 bases between them. The CDR3 consists of 14 residues. CDR1 is MGHDK, CDR2 SYGVNS, per germline. The CDR3 reads CASGRRGAVNEQYF. DNA of the CDR3: TGTGCCAGTGGACGTCGGGGGGCAGTGAACGAGCAGTACTTC.

The chain carries TRBV29-1 and TRBJ2-7; D may correspond to TRBD1 or TRBD2 (5 bases each). The CDR3 length is 13 residues. CDR1 is SQVTM and CDR2 is ANQGSEA in the germline V gene. The V and J ends lost 5 bases and 0 bases respectively, with 11 bases between them. CDR3 sequence (DNA): TGCAGCGTTCCGGGACCAGGCTCCTACGAGCAGTACTTC. It translates to CSVPGPGSYEQYF.

The rearrangement joins TRBV2 to TRBJ2-7; 7 bases map to TRBD1. After removal of 6 bases from V and 4 bases from J, the junction contained 3 bases not matched to a gene. Germline loops: CDR1 SNHLY, CDR2 FYNNEI. The CDR3 is 12 amino acids. In nucleotides, the CDR3 is TGTGCCAGCAGATCGACAGGGTACGAGCAGTACTTC. Amino acids: CASRSTGYEQYF.

The chain has TRBV29-1 and TRBJ2-3; maybe TRBD2 (6 bases). There are 14 residues in the CDR3. The germline V gene has CDR1 SQVTM and CDR2 ANQGSEA. With 4 bases removed from V and 3 bases from J, the gap between germline ends came to 14 bases. The CDR3 DNA reads as TGCAGCGTTGTCGGGGGAGAATGGACAGATACGCAGTATTTT. Translated, it gives CSVVGGEWTDTQYF.

The genes are TRBV5-1 and TRBJ2-3, with TRBD1 matching 10 bases. Germline-derived CDR1 and CDR2 are SGHRS and YFSETQ. The CDR3 sequence is 17 residues long. The trim removed 3 bases at V and 1 base at J, leaving 8 bases unmatched. The CDR3 sequence is CASSWRQGARGTDTQYF. The CDR3 region has the DNA TGCGCCAGCAGCTGGAGACAGGGGGCGCGCGGCACAGATACGCAGTATTTT.

The chain has TRBV27 and TRBJ2-2; D unresolved. Germline V lookup: CDR1 MNHEY, CDR2 SMNVEV (reference sequence). This CDR3 is built from 13 residues. V gave up 3 bases and J gave up 9 bases, with 11 bases separating them. CDR3 sequence reads: CASSFGGVRELFF. Here the CDR3 DNA reads TGTGCCAGCAGTTTCGGCGGCGTCAGGGAGCTGTTTTTT.

This clone came up a few times. The rearrangement uses TRBV30 and TRBJ1-1; D uncertain. Germline-derived CDR1 and CDR2 are GTSNPN and SVGIG (reference sequence). With 0 bases removed from V and 5 bases from J, the gap between germline ends came to 10 bases. CDR3 length: 13 residues. CDR3 loop: CAWSVGLRTEAFF. The CDR3, as DNA: TGTGCCTGGAGTGTGGGGTTGAGGACTGAAGCTTTCTTT.

The chain is built from TRBV29-1 and TRBJ2-1; D unclear. Per the germline V gene, CDR1 is SQVTM and CDR2 is ANQGSEA. Trimming left V 4 bases short and J 0 bases short, with 13 bases between. There are 15 residues in the CDR3. CDR3 sequence reads: CSVVGVESSYNEQFF. DNA of the CDR3: TGCAGCGTTGTAGGTGTCGAGAGCTCCTACAATGAGCAGTTCTTC.

This clone occurred a few times. V and J are TRBV30 and TRBJ2-7, with 9 bases fitting TRBD2. V lost 1 base to trimming and J lost 3 bases; unmatched junction nucleotides: 13. CDR1 is GTSNPN and CDR2 is SVGIG in the germline V gene (reference sequence). This CDR3 is built from 17 residues. The CDR3 sequence is CAWSGPRFSGRFYEQYF. CDR3 in DNA: TGTGCCTGGAGTGGCCCCCGTTTTAGCGGGAGATTCTACGAGCAGTACTTC.

On this clone itself: Different DNA sequences within this sample yield the same CDR3. The V call is TRBV9, the J call TRBJ2-3; D is unresolved. The germline CDR1 and CDR2 sequences are SGDLS and YYNGEE. The CDR3 has 11 amino acids. V lost 0 bases to trimming and J lost 5 bases, with 1 base between them. The CDR3 spells CASSVEDTQYF. CDR3 coding DNA: TGTGCCAGCAGCGTAGAAGATACGCAGTATTTT. Complete variable domain (other parts from reference TRBV9 and TRBJ2-3): DSGVTQTPKHLITATGQRVTLRCSPRSGDLSVYWYQQSLDQGLQFLIQYYNGEERAKGNILERFSAQQFPDLHSELNLSSLELGDSALYFCASSVEDTQYFGPGTRLTVL.

V gene TRBV2 combines with J gene TRBJ2-7, with 8 nucleotides matching TRBD2. After removal of 10 bases from V and 4 bases from J, the junction contained 12 bases not matched to a gene. This CDR3 has 14 residues. Germline values: CDR1 SNHLY, CDR2 FYNNEI. This CDR3 is CAIKSAGEGYEQYF. The CDR3 region has the DNA TGTGCCATAAAATCAGCGGGAGAGGGATACGAGCAGTACTTC.

On this clone: The sample contains more than one DNA sequence encoding this CDR3. The rearrangement uses TRBV9 and TRBJ2-2; D uncertain. Germline lookup yields CDR1 SGDLS and CDR2 YYNGEE. The CDR3 consists of 12 residues. Trimming pared 0 bases from V and 6 bases from J, leaving 3 bases between. This CDR3 reads CASSVAAGELFF. The CDR3 nucleotides are TGTGCCAGCAGCGTAGCCGCCGGGGAGCTGTTTTTT.

V and J are TRBV6-5 and TRBJ2-7; 8 bases map to TRBD1. V shed 5 bases, J shed 5 bases, and the junction held 5 bases outside the gene matches. This CDR3 has 13 amino acids. Germline V lookup: CDR1 MNHEY, CDR2 SVGAGI. As DNA, the CDR3 is TGTGCCAGCAGTGAGGGACAGGTCGACGAGCAGTACTTC. Translated, it gives CASSEGQVDEQYF.

The chain couples TRBV27 to TRBJ2-5; 7 positions match TRBD2. V lost 1 base, J lost 3 bases, and 5 bases stayed unmatched. The V gene's germline CDR1 is MNHEY and CDR2 SMNVEV (reference sequence). CDR3 length equals 15 residues. The DNA for the CDR3 is TGTGCCAGCAGTTTATACGGCGGGGGAAAAGAGACCCAGTACTTC. The encoded protein is CASSLYGGGKETQYF.

J is TRBJ1-5 and V is TRBV29-1; D remains ambiguous. The germline V gene has CDR1 SQVTM and CDR2 ANQGSEA. The CDR3 spans 13 residues. The ends were cut back, 4 bases at V and 4 bases at J, with 11 bases in the middle. CDR3 region: CSVVEGGNQPQHF. As DNA, the CDR3 is TGCAGCGTTGTAGAGGGAGGTAATCAGCCCCAGCATTTT.

The CDR3 bases are TGTGCCAGCAGCAACCCGAAGGGACACGTCCAAGGAGGCCAGTACTTC. The encoded protein is CASSNPKGHVQGGQYF. The chain uses TRBV13 and TRBJ2-5; D possibly corresponds to TRBD1 (6 bases). This CDR3 is 16 amino acids long. Trimming removed 5 bases from V and 10 bases from J, with 26 bases in between. The V gene's germline CDR1 is PRHDT and CDR2 FYEKMQ (reference sequence).

The chain couples TRBV30 to TRBJ2-7; D remains ambiguous. CDR3 size: 11 residues. V dropped 2 bases and J dropped 4 bases, with 6 bases sitting between them. Germline V gene lookup returns CDR1 GTSNPN and CDR2 SVGIG (reference sequence). The CDR3 reads CAWSNRYEQYF. CDR3 nucleotide sequence: TGTGCCTGGAGTAATCGGTACGAGCAGTACTTC.

This clone turned up a few times. This sequence joins TRBV5-1 and TRBJ2-7, with a tentative D call TRBD2 (6 bases). CDR1 and CDR2 from the germline V gene are SGHRS and YFSETQ. Trimming stripped 0 bases from V and 3 bases from J, with 16 bases between. The CDR3 consists of 16 residues. Written as DNA, the CDR3 is TGCGCCAGCAGCTTGGGTCTTGTGAGTAGCGGCTACGAGCAGTACTTC. The encoded protein is CASSLGLVSSGYEQYF.

The chain combines TRBV5-6 with TRBJ2-1; D uncertain. V was trimmed by 2 bases and J by 0 bases, leaving 9 bases between them. This CDR3 is built from 15 residues. Germline CDR1 SGHDT, CDR2 YYEEEE. The DNA of the CDR3 is TGTGCCAGCAGCTTTCCAGGACCCTCCTACAATGAGCAGTTCTTC. Its translation is CASSFPGPSYNEQFF.

V usage is TRBV30 and J usage is TRBJ1-1; D not resolved. The germline V gene has CDR1 GTSNPN and CDR2 SVGIG (reference sequence). Trimming cost V 1 base and J 4 bases, with 10 bases left between them. The CDR3 runs to 13 residues. The CDR3 region is CAWSDPLGTEAFF. As DNA, the CDR3 is TGTGCCTGGAGTGACCCTCTTGGCACTGAAGCTTTCTTT.